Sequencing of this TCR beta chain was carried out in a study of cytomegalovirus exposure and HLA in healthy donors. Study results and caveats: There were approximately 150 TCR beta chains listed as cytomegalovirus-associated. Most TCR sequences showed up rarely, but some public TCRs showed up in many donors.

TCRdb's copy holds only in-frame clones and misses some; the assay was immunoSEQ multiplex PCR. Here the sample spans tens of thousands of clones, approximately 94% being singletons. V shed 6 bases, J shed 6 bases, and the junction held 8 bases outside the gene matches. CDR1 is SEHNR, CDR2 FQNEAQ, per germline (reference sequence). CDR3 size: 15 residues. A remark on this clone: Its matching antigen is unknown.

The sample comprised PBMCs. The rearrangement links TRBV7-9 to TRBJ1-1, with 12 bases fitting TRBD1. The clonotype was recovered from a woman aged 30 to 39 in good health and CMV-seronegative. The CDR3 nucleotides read TGTGCCAGCAGTTCGGGACAGGGGGCCGGCGCTGAAGCTTTCTTT. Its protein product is CASSSGQGAGAEAFF.